These 11 T cell receptor beta chains were all obtained from the same sample, sequenced in a study of beta chain features in type 1 diabetes. Expressed TCRB transcripts were sequenced, since all the RNA that had been isolated was reverse transcribed. TCRdb's copy holds only in-frame clones and misses some; the assay was immunoSEQ multiplex PCR. This sample has fewer than 250,000 clones, with 9.6% found just once. The sample was naive CD4+ T cells from blood. These receptors all come from a young woman in good health.

This clone was counted a few times. The V gene is TRBV6-4, the J gene TRBJ1-6; 7 bases map to TRBD1. This CDR3 is 15 amino acids long. The V segment lost 7 bases and the J segment 4 bases; nucleotides outside the gene matches: 7. Germline CDR1 and CDR2: MRHNA and SNTAGT. The CDR3 region has the DNA TGTGCCAGCAAGGGGGACAGTCGTTATAATTCACCCCTCCACTTT. Amino acids: CASKGDSRYNSPLHF.

V usage is TRBV10-3 and J usage is TRBJ2-1; tentative D call: TRBD2 (6 bases). V lost 2 bases and J lost 7, with 18 bases in between. Germline V gene lookup returns CDR1 ENHRY and CDR2 SYGVKD. CDR3 length: 16 amino acids. The CDR3 DNA sequence: TGTGCCATCAGTGAGGACATTGGGGGGAGAAGGAATGAGCAGTTCTTC. Encoded protein: CAISEDIGGRRNEQFF.

This chain connects TRBV9 to TRBJ2-6; TRBD2 is a possible D gene (5 bases). The CDR3 spans 19 residues. The germline V gene has CDR1 SGDLS and CDR2 YYNGEE. V was trimmed by 3 bases and J by 0 bases, leaving 19 bases between them. CDR3 loop: CASSAERRSPSSGANVLTF. As DNA, the CDR3 is TGTGCCAGCAGCGCCGAAAGGAGGTCACCCAGCTCTGGGGCCAACGTCCTGACTTTC.

The rearrangement uses TRBV5-4 and TRBJ2-5; 9 nucleotides agree with TRBD1. This CDR3 region has 15 residues. The V segment lost 4 bases and the J segment 5 bases; nucleotides outside the gene matches: 9. CDR1 and CDR2 from the germline V gene are SGHNT and YYREEE (reference sequence). The CDR3 nucleotides read TGTGCCAGCAGCGGCGAACAGGGGGCGCGGGAGACCCAGTACTTC. Translating gives CASSGEQGARETQYF.

This rearrangement joins TRBV11-2 to TRBJ2-1; 7 positions match TRBD2. Trimming cost V 4 bases and J 6 bases; bases outside gene matches: 9. This CDR3 comprises 15 residues. Germline loops: CDR1 SGHAT, CDR2 FQNNGV. The DNA of the CDR3 is TGTGCCAGCAGCTCAAGACTAGCTGCTCTCAATGAGCAGTTCTTC. Translated, it gives CASSSRLAALNEQFF. The whole variable domain, remainder taken from reference TRBV11-2 and TRBJ2-1, is EAGVAQSPRYKIIEKRQSVAFWCNPISGHATLYWYQQILGQGPKLLIQFQNNGVVDDSQLPKDRFSAERLKGVDSTLKIQPAKLEDSAVYLCASSSRLAALNEQFFGPGTRLTVL.

V and J are TRBV30 and TRBJ1-1, with D uncertain. This CDR3 contains 13 residues. V was cut by 1 base and J by 1 base, with 7 bases left in between. Germline CDR1 reads GTSNPN; CDR2 reads SVGIG (reference sequence). CDR3 residues: CAWSAPGNTEAFF. The CDR3 nucleotides are TGTGCCTGGAGTGCCCCAGGGAACACTGAAGCTTTCTTT. The variable domain in full, with the rest retrieved from reference TRBV30 and TRBJ1-1, is SQTIHQWPATLVQPVGSPLSLECTVEGTSNPNLYWYRQAAGRGLQLLFYSVGIGQISSEVPQNLSASRPQDRQFILSSKKLLLSDSGFYLCAWSAPGNTEAFFGQGTRLTVV.

This clone occurred a few times. The chain recombines TRBV5-1 with TRBJ2-2; 10 bases align to TRBD1. V was clipped by 3 bases and J by 6 bases; unmatched bases: 5. Per germline, CDR1 SGHRS and CDR2 YFSETQ. There are 15 residues in the CDR3. Here the CDR3 DNA reads TGCGCCAGCAGCTGGAGGGGACAGGGGTCCGGGGAGCTGTTTTTT. Its protein product is CASSWRGQGSGELFF.

This clone has only a few counts. The chain joins TRBV9 to TRBJ1-3; 9 bases match TRBD1. The V gene end was trimmed by 0 bases and the J gene end by 6 bases; junction bases not matched to a gene: 10. The germline gives CDR1 SGDLS, CDR2 YYNGEE. CDR3 size: 17 residues. CDR3 sequence reads: CASSVEGTGHPLNTIYF. The CDR3 nucleotides are TGTGCCAGCAGCGTAGAGGGGACAGGGCATCCCTTAAACACCATATATTTT.

The chain is built from TRBV7-3 and TRBJ2-3; tentative D call: TRBD2 (5 bases). The ends were cut back, 2 bases at V and 2 bases at J, with 11 bases in the middle. The CDR3 is 15 amino acids. Germline lookup yields CDR1 SGHTA and CDR2 FQGTGA. The CDR3 protein is CASSLGGPNTDTQYF. CDR3 bases: TGTGCCAGCAGCTTAGGCGGGCCCAACACAGATACGCAGTATTTT.

Only a few counts were recorded for this clone. The chain employs TRBV30 and TRBJ1-5, with 8 bases aligning to TRBD1. Losses at the gene ends were 1 base for V and 6 bases for J; bases not matched to a gene: 2. Germline CDR1 reads GTSNPN; CDR2 reads SVGIG (reference sequence). The CDR3 totals 13 residues. The CDR3 protein is CAWSGQGIQPQHF. CDR3 bases: TGTGCCTGGAGTGGACAGGGGATTCAGCCCCAGCATTTT.

In its sample, this clone was seen a few times. V and J are TRBV28 and TRBJ2-3; 7 bases are a match to TRBD2. CDR1 MDHEN and CDR2 SYDVKM come from the germline V gene. V dropped 6 bases and J dropped 4; count of bases not matched to a gene: 7. The CDR3 extends over 14 amino acids. The CDR3 is CASSPGGNSDTQYF. CDR3 DNA: TGTGCCAGCAGCCCGGGGGGAAATTCAGATACGCAGTATTTT.